This T cell receptor beta chain derives from a study of shared clonotypes between healthy human individuals. Overall study context: With ages of 18 to 49, the donors were two women and three men. Study results and caveats: The donor pool, a small one, limited the genetic and exposure-history diversity represented. Incomplete sequencing of sorted subsets was indicated by rarefaction despite large depth.

This clone has at least ten counts. As yet, its antigen is unknown. TCRdb keeps only in-frame clones here, not all; method: immunoSEQ multiplex PCR. The sample lists nearly 1,000,000 clones; more than 75% were seen once. The CDR3 runs 16 residues. Germline values: CDR1 MNHNS, CDR2 SASEGT. V gave up 4 bases and J gave up 0 bases; unmatched junction bases: 6. The source of this sequence is a man between 18 and 35 years old in good health. The chain carries TRBV6-1 and TRBJ2-3, with 8 positions matching TRBD2. The material sequenced was memory CD4+ T cells sorted from blood. Sample subset: CD45RA-negative fraction. CDR3 DNA sequence: TGTGCCAGCAGTGTGGCGGGGGGCTTTAGCACAGATACGCAGTATTTT. Its translation is CASSVAGGFSTDTQYF.